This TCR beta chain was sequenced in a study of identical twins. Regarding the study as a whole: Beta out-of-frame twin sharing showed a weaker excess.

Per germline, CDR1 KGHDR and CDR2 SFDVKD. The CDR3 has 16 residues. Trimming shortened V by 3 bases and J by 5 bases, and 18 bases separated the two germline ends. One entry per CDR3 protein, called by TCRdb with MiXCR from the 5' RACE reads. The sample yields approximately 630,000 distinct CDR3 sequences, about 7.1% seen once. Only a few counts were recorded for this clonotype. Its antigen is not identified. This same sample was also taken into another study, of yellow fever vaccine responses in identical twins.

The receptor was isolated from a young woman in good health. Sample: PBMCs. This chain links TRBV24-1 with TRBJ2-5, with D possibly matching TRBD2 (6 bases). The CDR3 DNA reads TGTGCCACCAGTGATCTTACACGGGGGAGGTTGGAGACCCAGTACTTC. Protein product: CATSDLTRGRLETQYF.